This T cell receptor (beta chain) was documented in a study of cytomegalovirus exposure and HLA in healthy donors. Looked up from germline, CDR1 is MRHNA and CDR2 is SNTAGT. The CDR3 is 14 amino acids. With respect to this clone: At one of its ends the junction is not consistent with the germline gene, which may arise from a read error.

The PCR had 60 Vbeta and 13 Jbeta primers. Profiled with immunoSEQ multiplex PCR; TCRdb holds only in-frame clones, not every one. The sample contains approximately 160,000 clones, 68% of which appear only once. The J gene is TRBJ2-3, the V gene TRBV6-4; TRBD2 matches at 8 bases. The sample taken for sequencing was PBMCs. This sequence was found in a middle-aged man in good health and CMV-seronegative. CDR3 loop: CASNDGGAADTQYF. DNA for the CDR3: TGTGCCAGCAATGACGGGGGGGCCGCAGATACGCAGTATTTT.